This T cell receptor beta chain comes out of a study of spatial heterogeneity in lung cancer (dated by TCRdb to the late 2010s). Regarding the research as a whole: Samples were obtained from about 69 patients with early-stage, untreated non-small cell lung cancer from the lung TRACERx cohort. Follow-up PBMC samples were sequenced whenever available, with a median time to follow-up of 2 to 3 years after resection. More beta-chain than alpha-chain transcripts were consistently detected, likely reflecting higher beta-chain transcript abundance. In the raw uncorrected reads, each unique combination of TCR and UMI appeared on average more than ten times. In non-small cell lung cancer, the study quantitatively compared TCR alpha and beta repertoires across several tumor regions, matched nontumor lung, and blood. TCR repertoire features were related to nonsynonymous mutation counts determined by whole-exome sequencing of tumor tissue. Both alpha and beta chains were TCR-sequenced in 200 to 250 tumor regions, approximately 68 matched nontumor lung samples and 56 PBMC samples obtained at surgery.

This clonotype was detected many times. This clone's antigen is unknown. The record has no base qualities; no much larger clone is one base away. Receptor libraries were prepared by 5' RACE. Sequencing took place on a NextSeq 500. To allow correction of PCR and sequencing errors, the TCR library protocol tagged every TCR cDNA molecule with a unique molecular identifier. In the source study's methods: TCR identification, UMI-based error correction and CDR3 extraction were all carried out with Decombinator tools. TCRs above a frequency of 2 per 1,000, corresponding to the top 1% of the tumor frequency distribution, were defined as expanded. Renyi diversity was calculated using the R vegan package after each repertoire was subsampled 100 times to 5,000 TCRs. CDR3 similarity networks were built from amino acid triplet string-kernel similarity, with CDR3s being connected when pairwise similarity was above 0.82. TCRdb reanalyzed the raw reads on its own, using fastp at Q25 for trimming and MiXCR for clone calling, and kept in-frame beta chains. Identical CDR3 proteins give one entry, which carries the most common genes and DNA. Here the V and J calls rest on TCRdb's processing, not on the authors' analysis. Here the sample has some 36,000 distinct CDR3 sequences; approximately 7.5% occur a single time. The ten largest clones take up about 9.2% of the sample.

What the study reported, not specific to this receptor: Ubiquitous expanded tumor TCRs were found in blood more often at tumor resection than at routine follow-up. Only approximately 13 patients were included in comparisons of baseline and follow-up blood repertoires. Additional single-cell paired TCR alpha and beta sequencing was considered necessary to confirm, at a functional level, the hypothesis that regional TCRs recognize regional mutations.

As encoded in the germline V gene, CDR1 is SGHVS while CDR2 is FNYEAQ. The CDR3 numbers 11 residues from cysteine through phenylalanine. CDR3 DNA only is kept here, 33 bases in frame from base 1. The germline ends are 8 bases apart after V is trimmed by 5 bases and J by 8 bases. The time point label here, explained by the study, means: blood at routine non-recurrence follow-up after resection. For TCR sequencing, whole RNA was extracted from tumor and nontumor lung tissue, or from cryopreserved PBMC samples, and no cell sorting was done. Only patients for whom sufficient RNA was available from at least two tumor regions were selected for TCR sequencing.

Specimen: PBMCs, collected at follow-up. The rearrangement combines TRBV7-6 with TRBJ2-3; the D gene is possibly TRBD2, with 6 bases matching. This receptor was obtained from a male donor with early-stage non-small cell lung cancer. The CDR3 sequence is CASSQAGTQYF. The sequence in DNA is TGTGCCAGCAGCCAAGCGGGTACGCAGTATTTT.